Sequencing of this T cell receptor (beta chain) was carried out in a study of blood T cell repertoires in COVID-19. Study as a whole: Acute and convalescent COVID-19 samples came from the United States, Italy and Spain. T cells, B-cell-depleted T cells, or PBMCs supplied cDNA or gDNA.

This clone was seen only a few times. Sequenced by immunoSEQ multiplex PCR; TCRdb stores in-frame clones only, minus some. The data show approximately 430,000 clones, with 80% to 90% seen just once and roughly 1.4% held by the top ten. There are 15 residues in the CDR3. Germline-derived CDR1 and CDR2 are SNHLY and FYNNEI. With V trimmed by 4 bases and J by 6 bases, 8 bases remained unmatched. The sequenced material came from peripheral blood. The chain joins TRBV2 to TRBJ2-1; 8 positions match TRBD2. This receptor was identified in a woman aged 25 to 39 with active or convalescent COVID-19. CDR3 sequence reads: CASSALAGGPNEQFF. The CDR3 nucleotides read TGTGCCAGCAGTGCGCTGGCGGGGGGACCCAATGAGCAGTTCTTC. The entire variable domain, with the rest obtained from reference TRBV2 and TRBJ2-1, is as follows: EPEVTQTPSHQVTQMGQEVILRCVPISNHLYFYWYRQILGQKVEFLVSFYNNEISEKSEIFDDQFSVERPDGSNFTLKIRSTKLEDSAMYFCASSALAGGPNEQFFGPGTRLTVL.